This T cell receptor (beta chain) stems from a study of response to subunit inactivated influenza vaccine. TCRdb reprocessed the RT-PCR reads via MiXCR and lists one record per CDR3 protein. The profile shows more than 500,000 distinct CDR3 sequences, 10% to 12% of them singletons. The V and J ends lost 5 bases and 4 bases respectively, with 11 bases between them. CDR3 size: 13 residues. From germline, CDR1 is SGHRS and CDR2 YFSETQ. The sample was also reused in another study, on T cells expressing NK-cell markers. That work states: UMIs accompanied the 5'RACE template switching by which TCR beta cDNA was made. The TCR beta repertoires originated in sorted CD3+CD56+NKG2C+, CD3+CD56+NKG2C- and CD3+CD56-NKG2C+ T cells. Sequenced donors, eight in total, included seven who were HCMV-seropositive and one who was seronegative. The CD3+CD56-NKG2C+ fraction of a handful of donors was also led by these clonotypes. Specificity for HCMV among expanded NKG2C+ T cell clones was not established.

This rearrangement joins TRBV5-1 to TRBJ2-3, with D unclear. The sequence came from a man aged 50-60 years who received an inactivated influenza vaccine. The sample here was PBMCs from blood, taken on the day of vaccination. CDR3 coding DNA: TGCGCCAGCAGGGAGACCGCTTCAGATACGCAGTATTTT. It encodes CASRETASDTQYF.